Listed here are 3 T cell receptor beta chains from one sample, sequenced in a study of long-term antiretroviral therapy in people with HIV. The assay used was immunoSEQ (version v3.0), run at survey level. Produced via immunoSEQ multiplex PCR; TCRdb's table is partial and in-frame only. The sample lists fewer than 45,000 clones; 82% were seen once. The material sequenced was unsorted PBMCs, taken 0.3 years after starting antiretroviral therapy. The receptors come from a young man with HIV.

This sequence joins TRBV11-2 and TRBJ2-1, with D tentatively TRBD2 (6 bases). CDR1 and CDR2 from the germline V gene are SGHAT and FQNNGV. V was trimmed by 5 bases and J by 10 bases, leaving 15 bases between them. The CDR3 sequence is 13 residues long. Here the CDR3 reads CASSPSTGDEQFF. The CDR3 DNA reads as TGTGCCAGCAGCCCTAGTACGGGGGACGAGCAGTTCTTC.

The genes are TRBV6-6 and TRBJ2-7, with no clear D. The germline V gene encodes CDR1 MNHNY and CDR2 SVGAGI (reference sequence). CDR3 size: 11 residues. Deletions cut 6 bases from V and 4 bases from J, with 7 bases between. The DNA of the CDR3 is TGTGCCAGCAGCCCCAGTTACGAGCAGTACTTC. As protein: CASSPSYEQYF.

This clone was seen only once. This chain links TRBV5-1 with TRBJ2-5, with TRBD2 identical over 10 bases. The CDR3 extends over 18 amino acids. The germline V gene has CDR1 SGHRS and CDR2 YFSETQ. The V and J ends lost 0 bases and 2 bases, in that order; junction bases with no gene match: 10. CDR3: CASSLVRGLAGDQETQYF. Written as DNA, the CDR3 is TGCGCCAGCAGCTTGGTCAGGGGCCTAGCGGGGGATCAAGAGACCCAGTACTTC.